This is a list of T cell receptor beta chains from one sample in a study of cytomegalovirus exposure and HLA in healthy donors. TCRdb's copy holds only in-frame clones and misses some; the assay was immunoSEQ multiplex PCR. The data contain 150,000 to 200,000 clones, around 82% of them seen just once; the ten biggest clones take up around 1.5%. Sequencing input: PBMCs. These TCRs come from a male donor in good health and CMV-seronegative. Both conserved end residues are part of each CDR3. A D gene is named only where the DNA matches it firmly. Not all rows give a size; the values are once, few, many and, for expanded clones, a class.

d_gene	v_gene	j_gene	abundance	CDR3nt	CDR3aa
-	TRBV10-3	TRBJ2-2	-	TGTGCCATCAGTGAGGCGACAGGAAGCACCGGGGAGCTGTTTTTT	CAISEATGSTGELFF
-	TRBV2	TRBJ2-1	-	TGTGCCAGCAGTGAGAACAGGGTAAGCTACAATGAGCAGTTCTTC	CASSENRVSYNEQFF
TRBD2	TRBV15	TRBJ2-5	-	TGTGCCACCAGCACCAGGGCGGGAGGCGGTGCAGAGACCCAGTACTTC	CATSTRAGGGAETQYF
-	TRBV9	TRBJ1-2	once	TGTGCCAGCAGCTACCACGGGGGTGATCGGAGTGGCTATGGCTACACCTTC	CASSYHGGDRSGYGYTF
-	TRBV4-1	TRBJ1-4	-	TGCGCCAGCAGCCAAGACAGGGTGGAGGGTAAACTGTTTTTT	CASSQDRVEGKLFF
-	TRBV11-3	TRBJ2-7	-	TGTGCCAGCAGCTTTGGGGGGTCCACCGAGCAGTACTTC	CASSFGGSTEQYF
-	TRBV10-3	TRBJ2-7	once	TGTGCCATCTCAGTAGGGGTGGAGAAGTACGAGCAGTACTTC	CAISVGVEKYEQYF
TRBD1	TRBV6-5	TRBJ1-6	-	TGTGCCAGCAGCATCCAGGGACAGTCAGATTCACCCCTCCACTTT	CASSIQGQSDSPLHF
TRBD2	TRBV7-3	TRBJ2-1	-	TGTGCCAGCAGCTTACCGGGACTAGCTCTGTTCTTC	CASSLPGLALFF
TRBD1	TRBV5-4	TRBJ2-3	-	TGTGCCAGCAGCCCGTGGACAGGATCACGCACAGATACGCAGTATTTT	CASSPWTGSRTDTQYF
TRBD2	TRBV7-3	TRBJ2-3	-	TGTGCCAGCAGCCCCGGGGGGTATACGCAGTATTTT	CASSPGGYTQYF
TRBD1	TRBV19	TRBJ2-7	-	TGTGCCAGTAGCCCAAGCGACAGGGGGCGCGAGCAGTACTTC	CASSPSDRGREQYF
TRBD1	TRBV28	TRBJ1-2	once	TGTGCCAGCAGTGCGCGTTGGACAGGGCCACTATACACCTTC	CASSARWTGPLYTF
-	TRBV2	TRBJ1-1	-	TGTGCCAGCAGTCCCAGACAGGTTGGGGAAGAAGCTTTCTTT	CASSPRQVGEEAFF
TRBD1	TRBV4-2	TRBJ2-7	-	TGTGCCAGCAGCACAGGGGGTGAAGAGCAGTACTTC	CASSTGGEEQYF
TRBD2	TRBV2	TRBJ2-2	-	TGTGCCAGCAGCCCCCTGGCTAGCGGCACCGGGGAGCTGTTTTTT	CASSPLASGTGELFF
-	TRBV2	TRBJ2-1	-	TGTGCCAGCAGTGGGCTCAATGAGCAGTTCTTC	CASSGLNEQFF
TRBD1	TRBV2	TRBJ1-4	-	TGTGCCAGCAGTGACGGGACAGGAGGAAAACTGTTTTTT	CASSDGTGGKLFF
TRBD1	TRBV4-3	TRBJ2-2	-	TGCGCCAGCAGATCGACAGGGGGAAGGAACACCGGGGAGCTGTTTTTT	CASRSTGGRNTGELFF
TRBD1	TRBV7-2	TRBJ1-1	once	TGTGCCAGCAGCTCCGAAAATTGGACAGGGGAAGCTTTCTTT	CASSSENWTGEAFF
TRBD2	TRBV28	TRBJ2-3	-	TGTGCCAGCAGTTTTAGCGGGAGTACAGATACGCAGTATTTT	CASSFSGSTDTQYF
TRBD2	TRBV4-3	TRBJ2-2	few	TGCGCCAGCAGCCAAAAGGGGGCTAGCGGGGGAGGCACCGGGGAGCTGTTTTTT	CASSQKGASGGGTGELFF
TRBD1	TRBV7-3	TRBJ2-7	-	TGTGCCAGCAGCCTTGGACAGGGAAGAGAGCAGTACTTC	CASSLGQGREQYF
TRBD1	TRBV5-1	TRBJ2-7	-	TGCGCCAGCAGCTTGGCCGGGACAGGGTATGGCGAGCAGTACTTC	CASSLAGTGYGEQYF
-	TRBV4-3	TRBJ2-5	few	TGCGCCAGCAGCCGTGGGACACTGGAGACCCAGTACTTC	CASSRGTLETQYF
-	TRBV9	TRBJ1-2	-	TGTGCCAGCAGCGTAGGAGAGGTTTCGGGCTACACCTTC	CASSVGEVSGYTF
-	TRBV11-3	TRBJ1-1	-	TGTGCCAGCAGCTTAGGGTCACAGGCTGAAGCTTTCTTT	CASSLGSQAEAFF
-	TRBV4-1	TRBJ2-2	-	TGCGCCAGCAGCCAAGAGCGGGGAAACACCGGGGAGCTGTTTTTT	CASSQERGNTGELFF
TRBD2	TRBV7-9	TRBJ2-1	once	TGTGCCAGCAGCCAACAAAGCGGGAGAGGATTGTGGAATGAGCAGTTCTTC	CASSQQSGRGLWNEQFF
TRBD2	TRBV2	TRBJ2-7	-	TGTGCCAGCAGTGAAGGGGTCGGGGGGATCTACGAGCAGTACTTC	CASSEGVGGIYEQYF
TRBD1	TRBV10-3	TRBJ1-1	-	TGTGCCATCAATTACAAAGAACAGGGGGGATCCCCCAATGAAGCTTTCTTT	CAINYKEQGGSPNEAFF
-	TRBV7-9	TRBJ1-1	-	TGTTCCAGCAGCTTGCCAGGGAGGACTGAAGCTTTCTTT	CSSSLPGRTEAFF
-	TRBV9	TRBJ2-2	-	TGTGCCAGCAGCGAACCGGGATCAAATACCGGGGAGCTGTTTTTT	CASSEPGSNTGELFF
-	TRBV9	TRBJ2-1	-	TGTGCCAGCAGCGCCCTAAGTCATAGCGCGCGTGAGCAGTTCTTC	CASSALSHSAREQFF
-	TRBV27	TRBJ1-3	-	TGTGCCAGCAGTCATAGGGGTTCTGGAAACACCATATATTTT	CASSHRGSGNTIYF
TRBD2	TRBV7-8	TRBJ2-1	-	TGTGCCAGCAGCTTTGACCCTAGCGGGGTGAAGGCGGAGCAGTTCTTC	CASSFDPSGVKAEQFF